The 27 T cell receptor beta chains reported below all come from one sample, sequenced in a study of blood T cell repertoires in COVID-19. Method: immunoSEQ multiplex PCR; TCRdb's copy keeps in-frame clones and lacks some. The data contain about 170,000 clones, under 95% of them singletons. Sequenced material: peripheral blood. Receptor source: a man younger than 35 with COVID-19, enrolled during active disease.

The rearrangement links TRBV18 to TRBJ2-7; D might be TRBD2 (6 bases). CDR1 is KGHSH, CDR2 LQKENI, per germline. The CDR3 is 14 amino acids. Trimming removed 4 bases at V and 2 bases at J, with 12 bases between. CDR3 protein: CASSLSGETYEQYF. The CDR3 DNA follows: TGTGCCAGCTCACTTAGCGGAGAGACCTACGAGCAGTACTTC.

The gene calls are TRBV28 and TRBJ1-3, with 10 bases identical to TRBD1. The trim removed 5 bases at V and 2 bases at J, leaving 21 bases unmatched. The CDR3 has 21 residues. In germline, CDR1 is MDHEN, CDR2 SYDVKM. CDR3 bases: TGTGCCAGCAGTGCGTCCCGGGACAGGGGATTGAAACTCTCGGCTGGAAACACCATATATTTT. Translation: CASSASRDRGLKLSAGNTIYF.

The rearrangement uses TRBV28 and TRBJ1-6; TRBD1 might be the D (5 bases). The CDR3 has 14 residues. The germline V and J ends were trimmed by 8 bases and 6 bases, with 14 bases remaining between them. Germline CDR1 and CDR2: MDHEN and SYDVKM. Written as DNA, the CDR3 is TGTGCCAGCCTCGTGGGGGGGTTTAATTCACCCCTCCACTTT. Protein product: CASLVGGFNSPLHF.

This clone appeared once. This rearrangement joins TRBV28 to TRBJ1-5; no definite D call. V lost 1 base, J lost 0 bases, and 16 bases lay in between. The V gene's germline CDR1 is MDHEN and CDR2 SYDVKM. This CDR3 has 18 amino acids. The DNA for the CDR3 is TGTGCCAGCAGTTTATTATTGGAAGAGAGGCATAGCAATCAGCCCCAGCATTTT. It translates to CASSLLLEERHSNQPQHF.

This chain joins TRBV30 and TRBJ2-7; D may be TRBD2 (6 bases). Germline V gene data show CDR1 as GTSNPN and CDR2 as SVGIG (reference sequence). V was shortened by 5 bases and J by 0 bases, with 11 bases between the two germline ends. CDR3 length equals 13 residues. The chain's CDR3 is CAWRELYSYEQYF. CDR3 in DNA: TGTGCCTGGCGGGAGCTTTACTCCTACGAGCAGTACTTC.

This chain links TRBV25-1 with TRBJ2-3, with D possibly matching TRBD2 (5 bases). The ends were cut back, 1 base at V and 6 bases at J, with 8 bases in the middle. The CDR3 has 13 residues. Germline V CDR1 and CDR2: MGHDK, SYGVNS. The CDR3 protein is CASSELGSDTQYF. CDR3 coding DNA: TGTGCCAGCAGTGAATTAGGGAGTGATACGCAGTATTTT.

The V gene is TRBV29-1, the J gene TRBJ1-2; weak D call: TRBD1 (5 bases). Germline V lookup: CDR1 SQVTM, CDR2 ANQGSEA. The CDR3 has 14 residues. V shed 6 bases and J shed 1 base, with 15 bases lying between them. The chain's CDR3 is CSVGRRGVNYGYTF. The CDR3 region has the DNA TGCAGCGTCGGTCGTCGGGGGGTTAACTATGGCTACACCTTC.

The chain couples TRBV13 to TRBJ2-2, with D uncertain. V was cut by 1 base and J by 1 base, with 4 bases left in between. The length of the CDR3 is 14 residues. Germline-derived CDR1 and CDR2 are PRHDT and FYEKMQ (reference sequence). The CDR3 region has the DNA TGTGCCAGCAGCTTAGCGGGGAACACCGGGGAGCTGTTTTTT. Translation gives CASSLAGNTGELFF.

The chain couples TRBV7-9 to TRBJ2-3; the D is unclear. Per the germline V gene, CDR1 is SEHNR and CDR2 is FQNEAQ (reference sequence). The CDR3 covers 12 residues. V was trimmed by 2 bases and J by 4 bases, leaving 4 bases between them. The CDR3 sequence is CASSLSSDTQYF. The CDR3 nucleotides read TGTGCCAGCAGCTTATCATCAGATACGCAGTATTTT. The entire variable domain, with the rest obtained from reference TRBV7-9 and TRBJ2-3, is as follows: DTGVSQNPRHKITKRGQNVTFRCDPISEHNRLYWYRQTLGQGPEFLTYFQNEAQLEKSRLLSDRFSAERPKGSFSTLEIQRTEQGDSAMYLCASSLSSDTQYFGPGTRLTVL.

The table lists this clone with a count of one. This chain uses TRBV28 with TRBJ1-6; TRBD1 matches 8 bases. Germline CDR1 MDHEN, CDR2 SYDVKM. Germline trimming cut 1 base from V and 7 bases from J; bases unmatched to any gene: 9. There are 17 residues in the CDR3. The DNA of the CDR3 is TGTGCCAGCAGTTTATCCCAGAACAGGGGGACGAATTCACCCCTCCACTTT. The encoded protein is CASSLSQNRGTNSPLHF.

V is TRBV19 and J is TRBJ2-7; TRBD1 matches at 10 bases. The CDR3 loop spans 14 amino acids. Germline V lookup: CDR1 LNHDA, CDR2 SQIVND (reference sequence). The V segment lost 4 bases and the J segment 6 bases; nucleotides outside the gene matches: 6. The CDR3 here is CASSTPDRGLEQYF. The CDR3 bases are TGTGCCAGTAGTACGCCTGACAGGGGGCTCGAGCAGTACTTC.

The CDR3 loop is CASSMGGAVGNTIYF. In DNA form, the CDR3 reads TGTGCCAGTAGTATGGGGGGAGCGGTTGGAAACACCATATATTTT. The chain has TRBV19 and TRBJ1-3; TRBD1 is a possible D gene (5 bases). V lost 3 bases, J lost 3 bases, and 12 bases lay in between. CDR1 and CDR2 from the germline V gene are LNHDA and SQIVND (reference sequence). The CDR3 contains 15 residues. Together with reference TRBV19 and TRBJ1-3, the CDR3 gives the full variable domain: DGGITQSPKYLFRKEGQNVTLSCEQNLNHDAMYWYRQDPGQGLRLIYYSQIVNDFQKGDIAEGYSVSREKKESFPLTVTSAQKNPTAFYLCASSMGGAVGNTIYFGEGSWLTVV.

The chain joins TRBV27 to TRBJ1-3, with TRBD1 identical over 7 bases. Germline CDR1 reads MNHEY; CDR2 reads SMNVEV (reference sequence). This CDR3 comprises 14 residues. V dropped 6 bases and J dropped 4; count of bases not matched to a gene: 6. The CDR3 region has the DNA TGTGCCAGCAGACAGGGGATGAAGGGAAACACCATATATTTT. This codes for CASRQGMKGNTIYF.

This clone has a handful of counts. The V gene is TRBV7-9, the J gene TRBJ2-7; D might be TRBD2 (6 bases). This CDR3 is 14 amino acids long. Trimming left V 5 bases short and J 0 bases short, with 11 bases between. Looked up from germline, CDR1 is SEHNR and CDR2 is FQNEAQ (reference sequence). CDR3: CASSRSGSSYEQYF. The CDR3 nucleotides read TGTGCCAGCAGCCGCTCCGGGAGCTCCTACGAGCAGTACTTC.

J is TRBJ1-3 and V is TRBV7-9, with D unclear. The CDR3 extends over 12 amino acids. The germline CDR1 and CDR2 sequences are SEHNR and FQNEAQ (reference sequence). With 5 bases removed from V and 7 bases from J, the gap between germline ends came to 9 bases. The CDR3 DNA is TGTGCCAGCAGCAGCACCCTCAACACCATATATTTT. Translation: CASSSTLNTIYF.

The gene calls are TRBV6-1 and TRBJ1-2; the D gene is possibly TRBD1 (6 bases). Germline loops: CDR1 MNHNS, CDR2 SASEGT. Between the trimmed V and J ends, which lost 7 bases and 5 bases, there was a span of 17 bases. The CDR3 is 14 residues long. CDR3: CASTEIQGEYGYTF. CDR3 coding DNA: TGTGCCAGCACGGAAATACAGGGCGAGTATGGCTACACCTTC.

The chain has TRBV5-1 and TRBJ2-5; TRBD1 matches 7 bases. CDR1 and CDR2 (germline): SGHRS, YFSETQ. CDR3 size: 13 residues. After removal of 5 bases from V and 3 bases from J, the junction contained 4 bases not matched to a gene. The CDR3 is CASSYTGEETQYF. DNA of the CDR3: TGCGCCAGCAGTTATACAGGGGAAGAGACCCAGTACTTC.

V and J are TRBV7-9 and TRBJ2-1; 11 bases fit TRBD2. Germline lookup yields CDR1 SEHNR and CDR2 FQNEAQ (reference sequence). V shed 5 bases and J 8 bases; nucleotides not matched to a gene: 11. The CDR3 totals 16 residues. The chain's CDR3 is CASSPYTSGRRDEQFF. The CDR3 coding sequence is TGTGCCAGCAGCCCCTACACTAGCGGGAGAAGAGATGAGCAGTTCTTC. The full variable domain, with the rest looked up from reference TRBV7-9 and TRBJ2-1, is DTGVSQNPRHKITKRGQNVTFRCDPISEHNRLYWYRQTLGQGPEFLTYFQNEAQLEKSRLLSDRFSAERPKGSFSTLEIQRTEQGDSAMYLCASSPYTSGRRDEQFFGPGTRLTVL.

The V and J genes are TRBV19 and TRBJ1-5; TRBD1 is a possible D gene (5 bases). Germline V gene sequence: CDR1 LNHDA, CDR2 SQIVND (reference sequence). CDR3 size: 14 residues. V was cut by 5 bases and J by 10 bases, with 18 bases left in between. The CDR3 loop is CASSASGSGGPQHF. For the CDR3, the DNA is TGTGCCAGTAGTGCATCAGGTTCGGGGGGTCCCCAGCATTTT.

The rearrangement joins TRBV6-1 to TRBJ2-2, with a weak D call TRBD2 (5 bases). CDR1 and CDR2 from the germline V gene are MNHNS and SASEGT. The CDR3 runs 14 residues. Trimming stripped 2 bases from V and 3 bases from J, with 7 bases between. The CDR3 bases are TGTGCCAGCAGTGAACGGGGTGACACCGGGGAGCTGTTTTTT. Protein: CASSERGDTGELFF.

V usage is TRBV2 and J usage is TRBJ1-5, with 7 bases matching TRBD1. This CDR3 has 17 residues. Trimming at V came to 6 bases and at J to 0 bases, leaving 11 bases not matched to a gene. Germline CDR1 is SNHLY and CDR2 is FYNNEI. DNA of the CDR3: TGTGCCAGCAGCCTAAAAGCCGGGACAGCTAGCAATCAGCCCCAGCATTTT. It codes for CASSLKAGTASNQPQHF.

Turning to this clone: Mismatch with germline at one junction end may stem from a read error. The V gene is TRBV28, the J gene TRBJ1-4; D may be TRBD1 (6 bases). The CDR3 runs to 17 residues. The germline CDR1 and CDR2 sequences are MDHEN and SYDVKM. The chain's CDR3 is CASSLRGWGRQNEKLLF. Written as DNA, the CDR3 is TGTGCCAGCAGTTTAAGGGGGTGGGGCAGGCAGAATGAAAAACTGCTTTTT.

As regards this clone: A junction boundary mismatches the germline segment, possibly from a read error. The CDR3 DNA sequence: TGTGCCAGTAGTGGACAGGTCAAGAATGAAAAACTGCTTTTT. Translated: CASSGQVKNEKLLF. This rearrangement joins TRBV19 to TRBJ1-4; the match to TRBD1 covers 7 bases. Germline V gene lookup returns CDR1 LNHDA and CDR2 SQIVND (reference sequence). The CDR3 length is 14 residues.

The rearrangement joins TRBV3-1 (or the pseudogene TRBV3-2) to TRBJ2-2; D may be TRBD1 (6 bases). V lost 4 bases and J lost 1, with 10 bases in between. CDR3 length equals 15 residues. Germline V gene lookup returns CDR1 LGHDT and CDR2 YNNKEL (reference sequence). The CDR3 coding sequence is TGTGCCAGCAGCCGCCGGGACAAGAACACCGGGGAGCTGTTTTTT. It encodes CASSRRDKNTGELFF.

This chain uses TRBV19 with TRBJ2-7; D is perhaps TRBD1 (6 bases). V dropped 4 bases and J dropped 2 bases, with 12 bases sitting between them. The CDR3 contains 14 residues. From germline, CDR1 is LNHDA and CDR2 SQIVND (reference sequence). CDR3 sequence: CASSTGQNPYEQYF. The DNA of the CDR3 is TGTGCCAGTAGTACCGGACAGAACCCCTACGAGCAGTACTTC.

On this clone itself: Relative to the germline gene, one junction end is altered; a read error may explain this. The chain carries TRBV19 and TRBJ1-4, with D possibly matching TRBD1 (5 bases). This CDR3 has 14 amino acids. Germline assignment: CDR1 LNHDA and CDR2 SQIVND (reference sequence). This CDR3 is CASSQTAPHEKLLF. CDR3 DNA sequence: TGTGCCAGTAGCCAGACAGCTCCTCATGAAAAACTGCTTTTT.

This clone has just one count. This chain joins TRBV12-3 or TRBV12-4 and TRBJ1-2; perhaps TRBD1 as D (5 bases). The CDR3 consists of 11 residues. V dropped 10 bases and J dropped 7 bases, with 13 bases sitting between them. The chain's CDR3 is CATERGGGYTF. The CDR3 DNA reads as TGTGCCACCGAGCGGGGGGGTGGCTACACCTTC.